A selection of T cell receptor beta chains follows, all from one sample in a study of T cells in Graves' hyperthyroidism and ophthalmopathy. Using its own MiXCR run on the multiplex PCR reads, TCRdb lists one record per CDR3 protein. The data show around 200,000 distinct CDR3 sequences, around 16% seen once. The sample taken for sequencing was blood. The receptors shown here come from a man aged 35 to 55 with Graves' hyperthyroidism. The CDR3 runs from the conserved cysteine through the conserved F or W. D genes are given only for firm matches. Rows may omit the clone size; those that give it use once, few, many or a size class.

V gene: TRBV12-3/TRBV12-4; J gene: TRBJ2-3; D gene: -; clone size: many; CDR3 DNA: TGTGCCAGCAGCCGTCACACAGGGAACACAGATACGCAGTATTTT; CDR3 protein: CASSRHTGNTDTQYF
V gene: TRBV20-1; J gene: TRBJ1-6; D gene: -; clone size: -; CDR3 DNA: TGCAGTGCTAGAGGCCCCGGGGCCGGGTCTTCACCCCTCCACTTT; CDR3 protein: CSARGPGAGSSPLHF
V gene: TRBV4-2; J gene: TRBJ2-7; D gene: -; clone size: few; CDR3 DNA: TGTGCCAGCAGCCAAGATCGGGCGGACGAGCAGTACTTC; CDR3 protein: CASSQDRADEQYF
V gene: TRBV5-1; J gene: TRBJ1-2; D gene: -; clone size: many; CDR3 DNA: TGCGTCAGCAGCCCAAGGACGGCTAACTATGGCTACACCTTC; CDR3 protein: CVSSPRTANYGYTF
V gene: TRBV29-1; J gene: TRBJ1-5; D gene: -; clone size: many; CDR3 DNA: TGCAGCGTTGGAGGGATGAGCAATCAGCCCCAGCATTTT; CDR3 protein: CSVGGMSNQPQHF
V gene: TRBV29-1; J gene: TRBJ1-1; D gene: -; clone size: -; CDR3 DNA: TGCAGCGTTGAAGGGGGTGGGGGGGCCGTTGAAGCTTTCTTT; CDR3 protein: CSVEGGGGAVEAFF
V gene: TRBV24-1; J gene: TRBJ2-5; D gene: TRBD1; clone size: many; CDR3 DNA: TGTGCCACCAGCACGGGACAGGGGGCGGGAGAGACCCAGTACTTC; CDR3 protein: CATSTGQGAGETQYF
V gene: TRBV6-1; J gene: TRBJ1-1; D gene: TRBD1; clone size: many; CDR3 DNA: TGTGCCAGCAGTTCAACAGGGGTGAACACTGAAGCTTTCTTT; CDR3 protein: CASSSTGVNTEAFF
V gene: TRBV28; J gene: TRBJ2-7; D gene: -; clone size: many; CDR3 DNA: TGTGCCAGCTCCGGGACGCAGGCTTACGAGCAGTACTTC; CDR3 protein: CASSGTQAYEQYF
V gene: TRBV5-1; J gene: TRBJ2-1; D gene: -; clone size: many; CDR3 DNA: TGCGCCAGCAGCACCGACAGGATACCCTACAATGAGCAGTTCTTC; CDR3 protein: CASSTDRIPYNEQFF
V gene: TRBV11-2; J gene: TRBJ2-1; D gene: TRBD1; clone size: few; CDR3 DNA: TGTGCCAGCAGAGACCGACAGGGGCCCTACAATGAGCAGTTCTTC; CDR3 protein: CASRDRQGPYNEQFF
V gene: TRBV7-9; J gene: TRBJ2-7; D gene: -; clone size: many; CDR3 DNA: TGTGCCAGCAGCTTAGGCGGGACAGATTTCTACGAGCAGTACTTC; CDR3 protein: CASSLGGTDFYEQYF
V gene: TRBV27; J gene: TRBJ1-5; D gene: -; clone size: -; CDR3 DNA: TGTGCCAGCAGTTCGGAGCCCCTGGGCAATCAGCCCCAGCATTTT; CDR3 protein: CASSSEPLGNQPQHF
V gene: TRBV4-3; J gene: TRBJ2-7; D gene: -; clone size: many; CDR3 DNA: TGCGCCAGCAGCCAAGATAGCGTTGTCACCTACGAGCAGTACTTC; CDR3 protein: CASSQDSVVTYEQYF
V gene: TRBV7-9; J gene: TRBJ1-3; D gene: -; clone size: many; CDR3 DNA: TGTGCCAGCAGCAAACAAGGGGTCGGAAACACCATATATTTT; CDR3 protein: CASSKQGVGNTIYF
V gene: TRBV7-9; J gene: TRBJ1-4; D gene: -; clone size: -; CDR3 DNA: TGTGCCAGCAGCTTAGATGTTGGTTTAAAACTGTTTTTT; CDR3 protein: CASSLDVGLKLFF
V gene: TRBV5-1; J gene: TRBJ2-4; D gene: TRBD2; clone size: many; CDR3 DNA: TGCGCCAGCAGCAGAACTAGCGGACCCGCCAAAAACATTCAGTACTTC; CDR3 protein: CASSRTSGPAKNIQYF
V gene: TRBV19; J gene: TRBJ2-5; D gene: -; clone size: -; CDR3 DNA: TGTGCCAGTAGTATGACGCTGGGCAGCCAATGGACCCAGTACTTC; CDR3 protein: CASSMTLGSQWTQYF
V gene: TRBV28; J gene: TRBJ1-2; D gene: -; clone size: -; CDR3 DNA: TGTGCCAGCACCCTGAATGTTGGGGGAAATACTAACTATGGCTACACCTTC; CDR3 protein: CASTLNVGGNTNYGYTF
V gene: TRBV6-2/TRBV6-3; J gene: TRBJ1-6; D gene: -; clone size: few; CDR3 DNA: TGTGCCAGCGGGGACGGCAATCGGCCCCTCCACTTT; CDR3 protein: CASGDGNRPLHF